These 29 T cell receptor beta chains came from one sample sequenced in a study of blood T cell repertoires in COVID-19. Assay: immunoSEQ multiplex PCR; the TCRdb copy retains only in-frame clones and omits some. The profile covers around 24,000 clones, with about 75% appearing a single time and over 12% taken by the ten largest. Sequencing was carried out using peripheral blood. These receptors all come from an elderly man with active or convalescent COVID-19.

This chain uses TRBV12-3 or TRBV12-4 with TRBJ2-1, with D possibly TRBD2 on 6 matching bases. This CDR3 is built from 13 residues. V lost 3 bases, J lost 8 bases, and 11 bases lay in between. CDR3 DNA: TGTGCCAGCAGTTTCAGACTAGTCTATGAGCAGTTCTTC. Protein product: CASSFRLVYEQFF.

The V gene is TRBV5-5, the J gene TRBJ1-5; D gene uncertain. This CDR3 contains 16 residues. In germline, CDR1 is SGHKS, CDR2 YYEKEE (reference sequence). V was trimmed by 0 bases and J by 0 bases, leaving 10 bases between them. The CDR3: CASSLVTLNSNQPQHF. The CDR3 DNA reads TGTGCCAGCAGCTTGGTGACACTTAATAGCAATCAGCCCCAGCATTTT. The whole variable domain, remainder taken from reference TRBV5-5 and TRBJ1-5, is DAGVTQSPTHLIKTRGQQVTLRCSPISGHKSVSWYQQVLGQGPQFIFQYYEKEERGRGNFPDRFSARQFPNYSSELNVNALLLGDSALYLCASSLVTLNSNQPQHFGDGTRLSIL.

The chain combines TRBV18 with TRBJ1-5; D call uncertain. The CDR3 totals 14 residues. CDR1 and CDR2 (germline): KGHSH, LQKENI. With 1 base removed from V and 7 bases from J, the gap between germline ends came to 11 bases. CDR3 sequence reads: CASSPQIETQPQHF. The CDR3, as DNA: TGTGCCAGCTCACCACAAATAGAGACACAGCCCCAGCATTTT.

J is TRBJ1-1 and V is TRBV19, with 9 nucleotides matching TRBD1. The CDR3 extends over 13 amino acids. Germline CDR1 and CDR2: LNHDA and SQIVND (reference sequence). J lost 5 bases, V lost 9 bases, and 7 bases had no gene match. CDR3 sequence: CASAGQGWTEAFF. DNA for the CDR3: TGTGCCAGCGCGGGACAGGGATGGACTGAAGCTTTCTTT.

The V call is TRBV9, the J call TRBJ1-4; TRBD1 matches at 12 bases. This CDR3 region has 17 residues. V shed 0 bases and J 8 bases; nucleotides not matched to a gene: 8. Germline CDR1 and CDR2: SGDLS and YYNGEE. The CDR3 sequence is CASSVEPWGTGGEKLFF. The CDR3 DNA sequence: TGTGCCAGCAGCGTAGAACCGTGGGGGACAGGGGGCGAAAAACTGTTTTTT. The variable domain in full, completed from reference TRBV9 and TRBJ1-4, reads DSGVTQTPKHLITATGQRVTLRCSPRSGDLSVYWYQQSLDQGLQFLIQYYNGEERAKGNILERFSAQQFPDLHSELNLSSLELGDSALYFCASSVEPWGTGGEKLFFGSGTQLSVL.

This clone is a singleton in its sample. This sequence joins TRBV5-1 and TRBJ1-2; 7 positions agree with TRBD1. Germline V CDR1 and CDR2: SGHRS, YFSETQ. With 4 bases clipped from V and 7 bases from J, the junction kept 7 bases outside the gene matches. The CDR3 sequence is 13 residues long. CDR3 protein: CASSPDRKSGYTF. The CDR3 DNA reads TGCGCCAGCAGCCCGGACAGGAAATCTGGCTACACCTTC.

The J gene is TRBJ2-7, the V gene TRBV6-2 or TRBV6-3; 7 nucleotides align to TRBD1. CDR3 length equals 14 residues. In germline, CDR1 is MNHEY, CDR2 SVGEGT. Trimming at V came to 2 bases and at J to 5 bases, leaving 6 bases not matched to a gene. CDR3 sequence: CASSYLTGLDEQYF. The CDR3 nucleotides are TGTGCCAGCAGTTACCTGACAGGGTTAGACGAGCAGTACTTC.

The chain employs TRBV2 and TRBJ1-5; 7 bases are a match to TRBD1. Germline CDR1 reads SNHLY; CDR2 reads FYNNEI. The ends lost 6 bases at V and 3 bases at J; junction bases unmatched: 8. The CDR3 has 15 residues. The CDR3 here is CASSEGQIHNQPQHF. The CDR3 DNA is TGTGCCAGCAGCGAGGGACAGATTCACAATCAGCCCCAGCATTTT.

The rearrangement uses TRBV6-4 and TRBJ1-4, with D possibly being TRBD1 (5 bases). The CDR3 totals 21 residues. The germline CDR1 and CDR2 sequences are MRHNA and SNTAGT. The germline V and J ends were trimmed by 0 bases and 0 bases, with 23 bases remaining between them. Written as DNA, the CDR3 is TGTGCCAGCAGTGACTCTAAGGGGCGGCCTTACCACGGGCCAACTAATGAAAAACTGTTTTTT. Residues: CASSDSKGRPYHGPTNEKLFF.

The chain carries TRBV7-2 and TRBJ2-1, with 10 bases aligning to TRBD1. Per the germline V gene, CDR1 is SGHTA and CDR2 is FQGNSA. This CDR3 has 15 amino acids. V dropped 3 bases and J dropped 6; count of bases not matched to a gene: 5. The DNA for the CDR3 is TGTGCCAGCAGCTTCGGGACAGGGGTCTCCAATGAGCAGTTCTTC. Encoded protein: CASSFGTGVSNEQFF.

The J gene is TRBJ2-2, the V gene TRBV2, with 9 bases that match TRBD1. The germline V gene encodes CDR1 SNHLY and CDR2 FYNNEI. V dropped 4 bases and J dropped 4; count of bases not matched to a gene: 4. This CDR3 region has 15 residues. This CDR3 reads CASSGTGAFTGELFF. CDR3 nucleotides: TGTGCCAGCAGTGGGACAGGGGCCTTCACCGGGGAGCTGTTTTTT.

The rearrangement links TRBV9 to TRBJ1-3; TRBD1 might be the D (6 bases). Germline V gives CDR1 SGDLS, CDR2 YYNGEE. V was cut by 4 bases and J by 4 bases, with 12 bases left in between. This CDR3 is built from 14 residues. CDR3 in amino acids: CASSYQGPGNTIYF. CDR3 nucleotide sequence: TGTGCCAGCAGCTACCAGGGGCCAGGAAACACCATATATTTT.

The gene calls are TRBV4-3 and TRBJ1-5, with D unclear. Trimming took off 2 bases at V and 0 bases at J, with 8 bases between the two ends. The CDR3 covers 15 residues. CDR1 LGHNA and CDR2 YSLEER come from the germline V gene. CDR3: CASSQIRDSNQPQHF. CDR3 coding DNA: TGCGCCAGCAGCCAAATCCGAGATAGCAATCAGCCCCAGCATTTT.

This chain connects TRBV24-1 to TRBJ1-1; maybe TRBD1 (5 bases). CDR1 and CDR2 (germline): KGHDR, SFDVKD. The V end was cut by 5 bases, the J end by 0 bases, with 9 bases between. The CDR3 is made up of 14 amino acids. The CDR3 nucleotides read TGTGCCACCAGTGCTCCGGGGGTGAACACTGAAGCTTTCTTT. The encoded protein is CATSAPGVNTEAFF.

In its sample, this clone was seen once. The V gene is TRBV7-2, the J gene TRBJ2-1, with D perhaps matching TRBD2 (5 bases). Germline CDR1 is SGHTA and CDR2 is FQGNSA. V was shortened by 3 bases and J by 8 bases, with 11 bases between the two germline ends. The CDR3 extends over 13 amino acids. Here the CDR3 reads CASSLEVEYEQFF. CDR3 sequence (DNA): TGTGCCAGCAGCTTGGAGGTCGAGTATGAGCAGTTCTTC.

The chain links TRBV7-7 to TRBJ2-5; 7 bases are a match to TRBD2. V shed 2 bases, J shed 4 bases, and the junction held 7 bases outside the gene matches. From germline, CDR1 is SSHAT and CDR2 FNYEAQ (reference sequence). This CDR3 comprises 15 residues. Here the CDR3 DNA reads TGTGCCAGCAGCTTACGGGAGGCGAGATCAGAGACCCAGTACTTC. Translated: CASSLREARSETQYF.

The chain has TRBV7-2 and TRBJ2-3; TRBD1 matches 10 bases. The germline gives CDR1 SGHTA, CDR2 FQGNSA. Germline trimming cut 3 bases from V and 4 bases from J; bases unmatched to any gene: 7. CDR3 length: 16 amino acids. The CDR3 region is CASSFDRGLSSDTQYF. The CDR3 DNA reads TGTGCCAGCAGCTTCGACAGGGGGCTGTCGTCAGATACGCAGTATTTT.

This clone ranks as medium-sized. The CDR3 here is CATSREAGAADTQYF. The CDR3 DNA reads TGTGCCACCAGCAGAGAGGCAGGGGCCGCAGATACGCAGTATTTT. The chain is built from TRBV15 and TRBJ2-3, with a tentative D call TRBD1 (6 bases). The V gene lost 0 bases and the J gene lost 4 bases, with 11 bases spanning the gap. Germline values: CDR1 LNHNV, CDR2 YYDKDF (reference sequence). The CDR3 is 15 amino acids.

CDR3 sequence (DNA): TGTGCCAGCTCACCATATCAGGGCATGGGCTCCTACGAGCAGTACTTC. Amino acids: CASSPYQGMGSYEQYF. This chain joins TRBV18 and TRBJ2-7; possibly TRBD1 for D (5 bases). Trimming removed 2 bases from V and 0 bases from J, with 14 bases in between. CDR3 length: 16 amino acids. The germline CDR1 and CDR2 sequences are KGHSH and LQKENI.

The rearrangement links TRBV28 to TRBJ1-2; D gene uncertain. The CDR3 is 15 amino acids. CDR1 and CDR2 (germline): MDHEN, SYDVKM. The V and J ends lost 4 bases and 0 bases respectively, with 12 bases between them. In DNA, the CDR3 is TGTGCCAGCAGTTCCCTAGAGAAGGCTAACTATGGCTACACCTTC. Protein sequence: CASSSLEKANYGYTF.

The rearrangement links TRBV4-1 to TRBJ1-4; D ambiguous. V was cut by 3 bases and J by 0 bases, with 8 bases left in between. Germline V gene data show CDR1 as MGHRA and CDR2 as YSYEKL. This CDR3 contains 15 residues. This chain's CDR3 is CASSQAETTNEKLFF. The CDR3 coding sequence is TGCGCCAGCAGCCAGGCAGAAACAACTAATGAAAAACTGTTTTTT.

This chain links TRBV15 with TRBJ2-5; possibly TRBD1 for D (6 bases). V was cut by 5 bases and J by 3 bases, with 7 bases left in between. The V gene's germline CDR1 is LNHNV and CDR2 YYDKDF (reference sequence). CDR3 length: 12 residues. The CDR3 bases are TGTGCCACCAGCGGACAGAAAGAGACCCAGTACTTC. This sequence encodes CATSGQKETQYF.

The chain joins TRBV7-9 to TRBJ1-2; 7 positions agree with TRBD1. Germline CDR1 reads SEHNR; CDR2 reads FQNEAQ (reference sequence). With V trimmed by 0 bases and J by 0 bases, 1 base remained unmatched. The CDR3 runs 15 residues. CDR3 coding DNA: TGTGCCAGCAGCTTAGCAGGGGGCACTAACTATGGCTACACCTTC. Protein sequence: CASSLAGGTNYGYTF. The full variable domain, with the rest looked up from reference TRBV7-9 and TRBJ1-2, is DTGVSQNPRHKITKRGQNVTFRCDPISEHNRLYWYRQTLGQGPEFLTYFQNEAQLEKSRLLSDRFSAERPKGSFSTLEIQRTEQGDSAMYLCASSLAGGTNYGYTFGSGTRLTVV.

This clone was seen just once. The rearrangement links TRBV7-2 to TRBJ1-5; no firm D call. CDR1 is SGHTA and CDR2 is FQGNSA in the germline V gene. Trimming shortened V by 5 bases and J by 0 bases, and 8 bases separated the two germline ends. The CDR3 spans 14 residues. CDR3 region: CASSEYYSNQPQHF. The CDR3 DNA reads as TGTGCCAGCAGCGAGTATTATAGCAATCAGCCCCAGCATTTT.

The rearrangement links TRBV2 to TRBJ2-7, with 8 nucleotides matching TRBD2. CDR3 length: 14 amino acids. Losses at the gene ends were 1 base for V and 2 bases for J; bases not matched to a gene: 1. Germline V CDR1 and CDR2: SNHLY, FYNNEI. The CDR3: CASSEEAGAYEQYF. The CDR3, as DNA: TGTGCCAGCAGTGAAGAAGCGGGGGCCTACGAGCAGTACTTC.

The chain employs TRBV5-4 and TRBJ1-1, with D uncertain. This CDR3 is 12 amino acids long. Between the trimmed V and J ends, which lost 2 bases and 5 bases, there was a span of 7 bases. The germline V gene encodes CDR1 SGHNT and CDR2 YYREEE (reference sequence). This CDR3 reads CASSFPGTEAFF. The CDR3 region has the DNA TGTGCCAGCAGCTTCCCGGGGACTGAAGCTTTCTTT.

The chain joins TRBV5-1 to TRBJ1-1; D might be TRBD1 (5 bases). Trimming left V 4 bases short and J 0 bases short, with 10 bases between. This CDR3 is 14 amino acids long. The germline V gene has CDR1 SGHRS and CDR2 YFSETQ. The CDR3 loop reads CASSLGDMNTEAFF. The CDR3 nucleotides read TGCGCCAGCAGCCTAGGGGATATGAACACTGAAGCTTTCTTT.

The rearrangement links TRBV5-8 to TRBJ2-2, with 9 bases identical to TRBD1. The CDR3 sequence is 17 residues long. Trimming took 0 bases from V and 6 from J; bases not matched to a gene: 9. Germline V gene data show CDR1 as SGHTS and CDR2 as YDEGEE. The CDR3 nucleotides are TGTGCCAGCAGCTTGGGCACAGGGGGCGGTTATTCCGGGGAGCTGTTTTTT. This encodes CASSLGTGGGYSGELFF.

The gene calls are TRBV18 and TRBJ1-1, with a tentative D call TRBD1 (5 bases). This CDR3 is 13 amino acids long. CDR1 and CDR2 from the germline V gene are KGHSH and LQKENI. Trimming cost V 2 bases and J 4 bases, with 8 bases left between them. The CDR3 loop reads CASSPRQGTEAFF. The DNA for the CDR3 is TGTGCCAGCTCACCAAGGCAGGGCACTGAAGCTTTCTTT.